Sequencing of this TCR beta chain was carried out in a study of blood T cells in healthy people across ages. In this sample, this clonotype turned up once. V lost 9 bases to trimming and J lost 4 bases; unmatched junction nucleotides: 18. CDR1 is MGHRA, CDR2 YSYEKL, per germline. The CDR3 is made up of 17 amino acids. Primed by a sample-barcoded 5' primer and a J-beta primer mix, a second PCR proceeded for about 6 to 12 cycles. Template switching added a 12-random-nucleotide identifier to every cDNA molecule. TCRdb called the 5' RACE reads again in MiXCR, with one record for every CDR3 protein. The table records approximately 850,000 distinct CDR3 sequences, 58% of them present only once.

This TCR was sampled from a man between 25 and 39 years old in good health. The chain couples TRBV4-1 to TRBJ2-3; 8 bases are a match to TRBD2. Sequencing was performed on blood. CDR3 nucleotides: TGCGCCAGTAGGAACCTCGGGGGGGCAGGGTCGGCAGATACGCAGTATTTT. Residues: CASRNLGGAGSADTQYF.